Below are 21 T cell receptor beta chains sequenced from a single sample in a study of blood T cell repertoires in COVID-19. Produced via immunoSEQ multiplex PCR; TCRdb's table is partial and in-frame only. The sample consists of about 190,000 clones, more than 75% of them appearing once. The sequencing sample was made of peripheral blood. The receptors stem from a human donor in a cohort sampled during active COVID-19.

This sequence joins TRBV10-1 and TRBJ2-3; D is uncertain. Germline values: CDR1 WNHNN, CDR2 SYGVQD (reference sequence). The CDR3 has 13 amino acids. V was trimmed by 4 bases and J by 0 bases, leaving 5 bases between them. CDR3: CASSGASTDTQYF. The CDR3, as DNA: TGCGCCAGCAGTGGGGCTAGCACAGATACGCAGTATTTT.

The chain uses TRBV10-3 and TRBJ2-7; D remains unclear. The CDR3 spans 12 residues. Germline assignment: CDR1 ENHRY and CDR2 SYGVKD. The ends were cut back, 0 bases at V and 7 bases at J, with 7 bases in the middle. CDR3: CAISESRSEQYF. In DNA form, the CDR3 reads TGTGCCATCAGTGAGTCAAGGAGTGAGCAGTACTTC.

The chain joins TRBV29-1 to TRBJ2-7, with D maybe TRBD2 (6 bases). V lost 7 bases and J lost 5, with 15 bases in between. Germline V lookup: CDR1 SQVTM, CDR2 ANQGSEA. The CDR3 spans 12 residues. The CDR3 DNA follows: TGCAGCGGAAGATCGGGGGTCCACGAGCAGTACTTC. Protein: CSGRSGVHEQYF.

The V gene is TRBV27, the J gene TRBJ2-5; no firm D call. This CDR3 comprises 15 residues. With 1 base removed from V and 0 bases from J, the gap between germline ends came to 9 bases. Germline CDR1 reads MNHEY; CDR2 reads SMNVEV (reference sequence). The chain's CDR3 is CASSLFGQDQETQYF. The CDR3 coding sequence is TGTGCCAGCAGTTTATTTGGGCAGGACCAAGAGACCCAGTACTTC.

CDR3 loop: CASSLFSDNYNSPLHF. CDR3 sequence (DNA): TGCGCCAGCAGCTTATTTTCGGACAACTATAATTCACCCCTCCACTTT. This chain connects TRBV5-1 to TRBJ1-6, with a tentative D call TRBD1 (5 bases). CDR3 length equals 16 residues. Germline V CDR1 and CDR2: SGHRS, YFSETQ. The ends were cut back, 2 bases at V and 3 bases at J, with 12 bases in the middle.

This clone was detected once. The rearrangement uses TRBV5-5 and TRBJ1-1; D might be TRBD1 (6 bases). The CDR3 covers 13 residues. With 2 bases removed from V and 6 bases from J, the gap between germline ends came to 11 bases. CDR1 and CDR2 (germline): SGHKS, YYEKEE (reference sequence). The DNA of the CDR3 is TGTGCCAGCAGCTTCGGGGGGGCGCCTGAAGCTTTCTTT. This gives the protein CASSFGGAPEAFF. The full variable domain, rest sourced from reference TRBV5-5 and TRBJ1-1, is DAGVTQSPTHLIKTRGQQVTLRCSPISGHKSVSWYQQVLGQGPQFIFQYYEKEERGRGNFPDRFSARQFPNYSSELNVNALLLGDSALYLCASSFGGAPEAFFGQGTRLTVV.

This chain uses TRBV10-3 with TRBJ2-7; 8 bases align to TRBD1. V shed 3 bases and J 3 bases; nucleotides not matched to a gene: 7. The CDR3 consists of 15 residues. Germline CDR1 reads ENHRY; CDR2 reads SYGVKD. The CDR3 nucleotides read TGTGCCATCAGTGACCAAGACAGGGGAGGCTACGAGCAGTACTTC. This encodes CAISDQDRGGYEQYF.

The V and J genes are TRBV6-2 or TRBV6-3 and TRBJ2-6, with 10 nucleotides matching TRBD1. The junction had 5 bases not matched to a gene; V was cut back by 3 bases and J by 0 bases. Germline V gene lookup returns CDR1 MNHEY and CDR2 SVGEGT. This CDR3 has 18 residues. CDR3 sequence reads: CASSYSGTGASGANVLTF. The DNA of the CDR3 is TGTGCCAGCAGTTATTCCGGGACAGGGGCCTCTGGGGCCAACGTCCTGACTTTC.

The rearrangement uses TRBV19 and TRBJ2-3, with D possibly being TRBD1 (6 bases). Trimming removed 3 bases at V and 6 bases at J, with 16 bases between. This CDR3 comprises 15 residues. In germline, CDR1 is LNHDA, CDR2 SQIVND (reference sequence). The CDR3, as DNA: TGTGCCAGTAGTATTGGGGGCCCCCCCGTCGATACGCAGTATTTT. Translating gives CASSIGGPPVDTQYF.

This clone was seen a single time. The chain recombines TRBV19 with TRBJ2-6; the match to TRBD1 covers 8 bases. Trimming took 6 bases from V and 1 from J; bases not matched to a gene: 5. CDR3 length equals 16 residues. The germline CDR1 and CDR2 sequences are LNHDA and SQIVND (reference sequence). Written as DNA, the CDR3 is TGTGCCAGTAGGGGACAGGAGGGGTCTGGGGCCAACGTCCTGACTTTC. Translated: CASRGQEGSGANVLTF.

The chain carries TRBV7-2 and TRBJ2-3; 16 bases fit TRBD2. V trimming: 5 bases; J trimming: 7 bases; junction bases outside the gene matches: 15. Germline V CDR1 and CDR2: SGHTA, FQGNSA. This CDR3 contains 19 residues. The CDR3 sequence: CASSPTGTSGGARGYTQYF. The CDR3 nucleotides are TGTGCCAGCAGCCCGACTGGGACTAGCGGGGGGGCCAGGGGTTATACGCAGTATTTT.

The CDR3 DNA reads as TGTGCCAGCAGTTGGGGCGACGCCGGGGAGCTGTTTTTT. As protein: CASSWGDAGELFF. The rearrangement uses TRBV6-2 or TRBV6-3 and TRBJ2-2, with D possibly being TRBD1 (5 bases). The CDR3 covers 13 residues. Germline V gene sequence: CDR1 MNHEY, CDR2 SVGEGT. Trimming stripped 4 bases from V and 6 bases from J, with 9 bases between.

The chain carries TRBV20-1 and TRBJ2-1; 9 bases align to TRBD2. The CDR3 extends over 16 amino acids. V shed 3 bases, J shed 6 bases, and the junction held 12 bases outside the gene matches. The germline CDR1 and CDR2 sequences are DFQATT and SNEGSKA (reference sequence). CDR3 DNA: TGCAGTGCTAGTCGAAGGATGGCGGGAGGGGGCAATGAGCAGTTCTTC. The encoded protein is CSASRRMAGGGNEQFF.

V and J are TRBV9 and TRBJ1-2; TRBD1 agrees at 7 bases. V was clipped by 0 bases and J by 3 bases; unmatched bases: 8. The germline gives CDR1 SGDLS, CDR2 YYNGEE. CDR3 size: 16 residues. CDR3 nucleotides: TGTGCCAGCAGCGTAGCCGGACAGGCTGTTGACTATGGCTACACCTTC. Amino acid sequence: CASSVAGQAVDYGYTF.

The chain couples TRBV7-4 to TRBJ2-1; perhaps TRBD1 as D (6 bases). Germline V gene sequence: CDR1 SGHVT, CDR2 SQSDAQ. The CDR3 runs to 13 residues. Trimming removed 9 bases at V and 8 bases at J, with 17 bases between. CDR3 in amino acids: CARGHREIYEQFF. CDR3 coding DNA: TGTGCCAGGGGACACAGGGAGATTTATGAGCAGTTCTTC.

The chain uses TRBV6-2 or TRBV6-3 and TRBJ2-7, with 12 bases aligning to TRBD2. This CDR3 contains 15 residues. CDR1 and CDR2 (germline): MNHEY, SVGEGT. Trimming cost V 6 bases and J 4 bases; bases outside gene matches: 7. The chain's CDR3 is CASRPRGTSGYEQYF. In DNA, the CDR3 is TGTGCCAGCAGACCTCGCGGGACTAGCGGGTACGAGCAGTACTTC.

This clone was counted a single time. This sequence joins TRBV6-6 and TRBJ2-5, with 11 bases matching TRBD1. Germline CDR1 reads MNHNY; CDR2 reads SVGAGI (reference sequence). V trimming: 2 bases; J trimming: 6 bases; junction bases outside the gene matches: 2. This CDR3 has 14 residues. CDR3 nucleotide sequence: TGTGCCAGCAGTTACGGGACAGGGGGGAAGACCCAGTACTTC. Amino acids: CASSYGTGGKTQYF.

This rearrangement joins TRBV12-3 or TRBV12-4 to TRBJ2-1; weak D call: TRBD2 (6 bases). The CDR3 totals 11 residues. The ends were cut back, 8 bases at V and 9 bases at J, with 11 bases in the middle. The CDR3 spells CASRELGEQFF. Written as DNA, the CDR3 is TGTGCCAGCCGGGAGTTGGGTGAGCAGTTCTTC.

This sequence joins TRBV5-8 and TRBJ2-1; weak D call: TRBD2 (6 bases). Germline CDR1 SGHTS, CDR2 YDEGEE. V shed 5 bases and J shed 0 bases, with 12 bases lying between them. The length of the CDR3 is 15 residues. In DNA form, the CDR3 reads TGTGCCAGCAGTAGCGGACCGAGCTCCTACAATGAGCAGTTCTTC. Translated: CASSSGPSSYNEQFF.

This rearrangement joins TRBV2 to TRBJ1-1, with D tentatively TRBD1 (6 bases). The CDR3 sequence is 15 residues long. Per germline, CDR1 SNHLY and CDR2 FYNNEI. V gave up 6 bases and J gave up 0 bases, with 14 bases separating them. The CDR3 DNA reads TGTGCCAGCAGGAGGGAAGGGGGAATGAACACTGAAGCTTTCTTT. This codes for CASRREGGMNTEAFF.

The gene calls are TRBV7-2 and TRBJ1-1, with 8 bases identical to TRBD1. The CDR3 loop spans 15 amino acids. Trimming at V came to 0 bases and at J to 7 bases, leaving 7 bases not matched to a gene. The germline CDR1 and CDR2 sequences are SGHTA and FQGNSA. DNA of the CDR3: TGTGCCAGCAGCTTAGCCAGCGGGACAGGTTTTGAAGCTTTCTTT. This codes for CASSLASGTGFEAFF.